The subject of this entry is one T cell receptor beta chain. Time point in this sample: baseline, week 1 (first vaccination visit). Specified treatment: pre-vaccination baseline after standard-of-care therapy. Method: immunoSEQ multiplex PCR; TCRdb's copy keeps in-frame clones and lacks some. The table shows some 87,000 clones, with just under 80% occurring only once. The source of the sample is a study of a mutant IDH1 vaccine in newly diagnosed glioma. The germline V gene encodes CDR1 LGHNA and CDR2 YNFKEQ. This CDR3 is built from 14 residues. Trimming removed 1 base from V and 0 bases from J, with 7 bases in between.

V and J are TRBV4-2 and TRBJ2-7, with D unresolved. The sequence was obtained from a man aged 35 to 55 with glioma. This specimen consisted of PBMCs, obtained from a glioma patient treated with radiotherapy, temozolomide or both. This CDR3 reads CASSQASLSYEQYF. The CDR3 nucleotides are TGTGCCAGCAGCCAAGCATCTCTCTCCTACGAGCAGTACTTC.